A selection of T cell receptor beta chains follows, all from one sample in a study of T cells in localized non-small cell lung cancer. The repertoire was sequenced with immunoSEQ multiplex PCR; TCRdb's copy has only in-frame clones and lacks some. The sample yields about 26,000 clones, 82% seen once. This specimen consisted of peripheral blood, obtained before any cancer treatment. All receptors come from a woman aged 35 to 69 with stage I lung adenocarcinoma. Both conserved end residues are part of each CDR3. D genes are given only for firm matches. Size values are once, few and many counts, or a class for expanded clones, and some rows have none.

j_call	v_call	d_call	clone_size	cdr3_nt	cdr3_aa
TRBJ2-5	TRBV5-1	NA	NA	TGCGCCAGCAGAAGTAGCCCGGTACAAGAGACCCAGTACTTC	CASRSSPVQETQYF
TRBJ2-1	TRBV29-1	TRBD2	NA	TGCAGCGTTGAAGAACAGCGGGGGAACTACAATGAGCAGTTCTTC	CSVEEQRGNYNEQFF
TRBJ2-5	TRBV19	NA	NA	TGTGCCAGTAGTCCCCGTAAGGAAGAGACCCAGTACTTC	CASSPRKEETQYF
TRBJ2-2	TRBV5-4	NA	NA	TGTGCCAGCAGCAGGGACATCGGGGAGCTGTTTTTT	CASSRDIGELFF
TRBJ1-2	TRBV6-5	NA	NA	TGTGCCATCGGATCCCGATATGGCTACACCTTC	CAIGSRYGYTF
TRBJ2-2	TRBV7-2	NA	NA	TGTGCCAGCAGACGGGGGGCGGGCGCCGGGGAGCTGTTTTTT	CASRRGAGAGELFF
TRBJ1-1	TRBV27	NA	NA	TGTGCCAGCAGTTTCACCCAAGACACTGAAGCTTTCTTT	CASSFTQDTEAFF
TRBJ2-1	TRBV19	TRBD1	few	TGTGCCAGTAGAACCCAGGGGGCTTCCAATGAGCAGTTCTTC	CASRTQGASNEQFF
TRBJ1-2	TRBV19	TRBD1	NA	TGTGCCAGTAGAAGACAGGGGGCTGACTATGGCTACACCTTC	CASRRQGADYGYTF
TRBJ2-7	TRBV6-5	TRBD2	NA	TGTGCCAGCAGTTACTCGTGGGGACTAGGCTACGAGCAGTACTTC	CASSYSWGLGYEQYF
TRBJ1-1	TRBV7-2	NA	NA	TGTGCCAGCCAGAGGAACACTGAAGCTTTCTTT	CASQRNTEAFF
TRBJ1-1	TRBV10-3	TRBD1	few	TGTGCCATCAGTGCACAGGGGTTGAACACTGAAGCTTTCTTT	CAISAQGLNTEAFF
TRBJ1-1	TRBV7-9	NA	NA	TGTGCCAGCAGCTTGTCCGGTGACACTGAAGCTTTCTTT	CASSLSGDTEAFF
TRBJ1-1	TRBV7-3	NA	NA	TGTGCCAGCAGCCCCACCGAAGACAGTAGGACTGAAGCTTTCTTT	CASSPTEDSRTEAFF
TRBJ2-1	TRBV9	NA	NA	TGTGCCAGCAGCGTAGGAAGTCTCAATGAGCAGTTCTTC	CASSVGSLNEQFF
TRBJ2-3	TRBV6-6	NA	NA	TGTGCCAGCAGTTCAGATACGCAGTATTTT	CASSSDTQYF
TRBJ2-7	TRBV5-5	TRBD1	few	TGTGCCAGCAGCCCCTGGGACAGTTACGAGCAGTACTTC	CASSPWDSYEQYF
TRBJ2-7	TRBV9	NA	NA	TGTGCCAGCAAGGGTACGGGCGACGAGCAGTACTTC	CASKGTGDEQYF